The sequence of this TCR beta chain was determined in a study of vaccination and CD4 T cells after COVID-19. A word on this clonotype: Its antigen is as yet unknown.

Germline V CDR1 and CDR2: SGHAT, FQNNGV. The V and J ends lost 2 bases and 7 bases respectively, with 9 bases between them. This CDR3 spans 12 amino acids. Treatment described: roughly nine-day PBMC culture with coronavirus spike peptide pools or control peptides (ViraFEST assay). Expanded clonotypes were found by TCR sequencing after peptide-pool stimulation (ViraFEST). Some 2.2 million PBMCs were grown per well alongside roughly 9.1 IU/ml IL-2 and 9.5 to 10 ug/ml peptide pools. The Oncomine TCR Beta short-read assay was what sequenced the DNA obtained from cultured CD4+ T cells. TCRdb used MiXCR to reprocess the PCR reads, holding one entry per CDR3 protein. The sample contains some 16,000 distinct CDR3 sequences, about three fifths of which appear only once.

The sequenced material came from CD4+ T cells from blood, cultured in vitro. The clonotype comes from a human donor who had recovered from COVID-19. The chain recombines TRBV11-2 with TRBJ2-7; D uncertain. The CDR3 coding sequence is TGTGCCAGCAGCTTATACCTTGGGGAGCAGTACTTC. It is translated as CASSLYLGEQYF.